This T cell receptor beta chain was captured in a study of shared clonotypes between healthy human individuals. Findings and caveats of the study: It was the non-shared clonotypes that had lower generation probabilities than clonotypes shared by all four donors.

On this clone: What it binds is not known.

The germline gives CDR1 MDHEN, CDR2 SYDVKM. With 2 bases removed from V and 6 bases from J, the gap between germline ends came to 14 bases. The CDR3 spans 15 residues. Replicate sorted-subset PCRs were loaded with around 0.2 ug DNA, roughly 33,000 T cell genomes. The method was immunoSEQ multiplex PCR; TCRdb's version includes in-frame clones alone and lacks a portion of them. Seen here are about 600,000 clones, about 95% observed once, and the top ten hold 0.11%. CD45RO negativity and positive selection for CCR7 defined naive CD8 cells, a population that excluded terminally differentiated effector memory CD45RA+ cells.

This chain joins TRBV28 and TRBJ2-1; the D gene is possibly TRBD2 (5 bases). The material sequenced was naive CD8+ T cells sorted from blood. This receptor was identified in a woman aged 25 to 39 in good health. The DNA for the CDR3 is TGTGCCAGCAGTTTACGGGAATACAAGGGCAATGAGCAGTTCTTC. The encoded protein is CASSLREYKGNEQFF.